This T cell receptor beta chain stems from a study of beta chain features in type 1 diabetes. This clone was recorded a few times. Its antigen is not identified. Study results and caveats: A moderate, significant TCRB CDR3 shortening appeared in type 1 diabetes across four CD4+ subsets. Researchers reported that naive, central memory and Treg TCRB repertoires appeared more similar in patients than in healthy donors.

TCRB transcripts that were expressed got sequenced, as all of the isolated RNA had been reverse transcribed. Libraries were prepared by immunoSEQ multiplex PCR; TCRdb keeps only in-frame clonotypes and omits some of them. The table lists roughly 150,000 clones, 7% to 9.5% of them singletons. The material sequenced was central memory CD4+ T cells from blood. The TCR originated in a woman aged 25-40 years with type 1 diabetes.

In DNA, the CDR3 is TGTGCCAGCAGTCCCACTCCCGCTACCAATGAGCAGTTCTTC. It translates to CASSPTPATNEQFF. The rearrangement uses TRBV2 and TRBJ2-1; D is ambiguous. V was cut by 5 bases and J by 6 bases, with 14 bases left in between. The germline V gene encodes CDR1 SNHLY and CDR2 FYNNEI. This CDR3 has 14 amino acids.